The 27 T cell receptor beta chains below come from one sample, sequenced in a study of cytomegalovirus exposure and HLA in healthy donors. PCR amplification relied on 60 Vbeta primers (plus 13 Jbeta primers). Generated by immunoSEQ multiplex PCR, the TCRdb table keeps only in-frame clones and is missing some. This table holds some 90,000 clones, 60% to 75% found once. Sequenced sample: PBMCs. These receptors were collected from a woman aged 70-85 years in good health and CMV-seropositive.

The V and J genes are TRBV6-1 and TRBJ2-1; TRBD2 aligns across 10 bases. Germline V gene sequence: CDR1 MNHNS, CDR2 SASEGT. This CDR3 region has 15 residues. The V segment lost 6 bases and the J segment 6 bases; nucleotides outside the gene matches: 8. DNA of the CDR3: TGTGCCAGCAGGGGGGGAGCGGGAGGGTTCAATGAGCAGTTCTTC. It codes for CASRGGAGGFNEQFF.

The sample holds a few counts of this clone. The chain combines TRBV7-9 with TRBJ2-7, with 7 bases lining up with TRBD1. V lost 11 bases and J lost 5; bases outside the gene matches: 9. The CDR3 extends over 12 amino acids. Germline values: CDR1 SEHNR, CDR2 FQNEAQ (reference sequence). The CDR3 is CALGGDWDEQYF. The CDR3, as DNA: TGTGCCCTAGGGGGCGACTGGGACGAGCAGTACTTC.

This clone was recorded once. The CDR3 sequence: CASSLEGRRNQPQHF. In DNA form, the CDR3 reads TGTGCCAGCAGTTTAGAAGGGAGGAGGAATCAGCCCCAGCATTTT. The chain has TRBV27 and TRBJ1-5; D gene uncertain. Germline CDR1 reads MNHEY; CDR2 reads SMNVEV (reference sequence). Trimming shortened V by 2 bases and J by 4 bases, and 12 bases separated the two germline ends. The length of the CDR3 is 15 residues.

This sequence joins TRBV5-6 and TRBJ1-2, with D possibly matching TRBD1 (6 bases). The V gene lost 3 bases and the J gene lost 3 bases, with 12 bases spanning the gap. The CDR3 is 14 amino acids. Germline V gives CDR1 SGHDT, CDR2 YYEEEE. The CDR3 coding sequence is TGTGCCAGCAGCTGGAGGACAGCTTACTATGGCTACACCTTC. Amino acid sequence: CASSWRTAYYGYTF.

The rearrangement uses TRBV5-1 and TRBJ2-7, with TRBD1 matching 7 bases. The CDR3 loop spans 16 amino acids. Per the germline V gene, CDR1 is SGHRS and CDR2 is YFSETQ. The V and J ends lost 4 bases and 7 bases, in that order; junction bases with no gene match: 17. CDR3 amino acids: CASSIGDRAAWGEQYF. Written as DNA, the CDR3 is TGCGCCAGCAGCATTGGCGACAGGGCCGCTTGGGGGGAGCAGTACTTC.

There are a few counts of this clone. The chain carries TRBV5-4 and TRBJ1-2, with D possibly matching TRBD1 (6 bases). The V and J ends lost 2 bases and 8 bases respectively, with 22 bases between them. The CDR3 length is 16 residues. CDR1 and CDR2 (germline): SGHNT, YYREEE (reference sequence). CDR3 DNA: TGTGCCAGCAGCTTCGATGGGGGCAAAAGGGCTAGAGGCTACACCTTC. Amino acid sequence: CASSFDGGKRARGYTF.

With regard to this clone: One end of the junction varies from germline; a read error may be responsible. This chain connects TRBV7-9 to TRBJ2-1; 8 bases map to TRBD2. The CDR3 is made up of 16 amino acids. Per germline, CDR1 SEHNR and CDR2 FQNEAQ (reference sequence). In DNA form, the CDR3 reads TGTTCCAGCAGCTTAGCGTTGCGGGAGGACTACAATGAGCAGTTCTTC. The encoded protein is CSSSLALREDYNEQFF. Drawing the rest from reference TRBV7-9 and TRBJ2-1, the complete variable domain is DTGVSQNPRHKITKRGQNVTFRCDPISEHNRLYWYRQTLGQGPEFLTYFQNEAQLEKSRLLSDRFSAERPKGSFSTLEIQRTEQGDSAMYLCSSSLALREDYNEQFFGPGTRLTVL.

V usage is TRBV10-1 and J usage is TRBJ2-7; 7 bases agree with TRBD2. Germline lookup yields CDR1 WNHNN and CDR2 SYGVQD (reference sequence). Losses at the gene ends were 3 bases for V and 1 base for J; bases not matched to a gene: 6. CDR3 length equals 15 residues. For the CDR3, the DNA is TGCGCCAGCAGTGACCCCGGACTAGGGTCCTACGAGCAGTACTTC. Translating gives CASSDPGLGSYEQYF.

The rearrangement joins TRBV27 to TRBJ2-1, with 14 positions matching TRBD2. V gave up 4 bases and J gave up 7 bases; unmatched junction bases: 0. Per the germline V gene, CDR1 is MNHEY and CDR2 is SMNVEV (reference sequence). This CDR3 comprises 14 residues. The CDR3 loop is CASSWTSGGNEQFF. In nucleotides, the CDR3 is TGTGCCAGCAGTTGGACTAGCGGGGGGAATGAGCAGTTCTTC.

This rearrangement joins TRBV12-5 to TRBJ2-7; 7 bases line up with TRBD1. Looked up from germline, CDR1 is LGHNT and CDR2 is FRNRAP. V lost 3 bases, J lost 8 bases, and 13 bases stayed unmatched. The CDR3 totals 15 residues. CDR3 DNA sequence: TGTGCTAGTGGTTTAGTAGGGGGCGCGGCGGTGCAGCAGTACTTC. This gives the protein CASGLVGGAAVQQYF.

J is TRBJ2-3 and V is TRBV11-2; D is possibly TRBD2 (5 bases). With 7 bases removed from V and 1 base from J, the gap between germline ends came to 15 bases. The CDR3 runs to 15 residues. Germline V lookup: CDR1 SGHAT, CDR2 FQNNGV. CDR3 loop: CASTQAASGTDTQYF. In DNA form, the CDR3 reads TGTGCCAGCACCCAAGCGGCGTCTGGCACAGATACGCAGTATTTT.

The genes are TRBV9 and TRBJ1-2; a possible D gene is TRBD1 (6 bases). The CDR3 totals 15 residues. In germline, CDR1 is SGDLS, CDR2 YYNGEE. V lost 4 bases, J lost 3 bases, and 16 bases lay in between. The CDR3: CASSFTTGYDYGYTF. DNA for the CDR3: TGTGCCAGCAGCTTTACTACAGGGTACGACTATGGCTACACCTTC.

The chain employs TRBV2 and TRBJ2-1; D not certain. The V end lost 4 bases, the J end lost 6 bases, and 16 bases lay between the germline ends. Per germline, CDR1 SNHLY and CDR2 FYNNEI. The CDR3 extends over 15 amino acids. CDR3 protein: CASSGDPPRGNEQFF. The CDR3 DNA reads as TGTGCCAGCAGTGGAGACCCCCCAAGAGGCAATGAGCAGTTCTTC.

This chain's CDR3 is CASSLYLPGTVNTGELFF. In DNA, the CDR3 is TGTGCCAGCAGTTTATACCTTCCCGGGACAGTGAACACCGGGGAGCTGTTTTTT. The chain couples TRBV27 to TRBJ2-2; 7 bases align to TRBD1. The CDR3 sequence is 18 residues long. J was trimmed by 1 base and V by 1 base; bases with no gene match: 9. CDR1 is MNHEY, CDR2 SMNVEV, per germline (reference sequence).

CDR3 in DNA: TGTGCCAGCAGTTCAGGGGGTAATCAGCCCCAGCATTTT. Its protein is CASSSGGNQPQHF. V gene TRBV6-5 combines with J gene TRBJ1-5; 7 bases are shared with TRBD1. After removal of 4 bases from V and 4 bases from J, the junction contained 1 base not matched to a gene. The germline V gene encodes CDR1 MNHEY and CDR2 SVGAGI. This CDR3 has 13 residues.

This clone appeared a single time. This sequence joins TRBV7-3 and TRBJ2-2, with 13 bases that match TRBD2. The V gene end was trimmed by 5 bases and the J gene end by 0 bases; junction bases not matched to a gene: 9. CDR3 length: 19 amino acids. Germline lookup yields CDR1 SGHTA and CDR2 FQGTGA. DNA for the CDR3: TGTGCCAGCAGCCCATGGACTAGCGGGAGCCTTTCGAACACCGGGGAGCTGTTTTTT. This sequence encodes CASSPWTSGSLSNTGELFF.

This chain links TRBV11-3 with TRBJ2-7, with 7 bases that match TRBD2. V lost 5 bases to trimming and J lost 7 bases; unmatched junction nucleotides: 8. CDR1 and CDR2 from the germline V gene are SGHNT and YENEEA. This CDR3 has 13 residues. The CDR3 DNA is TGTGCCAGCAGCCGACAGTTCGGGAGGGAGCAGTACTTC. Protein sequence: CASSRQFGREQYF.

The gene calls are TRBV6-5 and TRBJ2-7; 8 bases align to TRBD1. Per germline, CDR1 MNHEY and CDR2 SVGAGI. The CDR3 is 16 residues long. V lost 0 bases and J lost 3; bases outside the gene matches: 7. CDR3 sequence reads: CASSYSGTGGVYEQYF. For the CDR3, the DNA is TGTGCCAGCAGTTACTCAGGGACAGGTGGAGTCTACGAGCAGTACTTC.

This clone is classed as medium-sized (0.01 to 0.1%). The rearrangement joins TRBV27 to TRBJ2-7, with D possibly matching TRBD1 (5 bases). There are 11 residues in the CDR3. The germline V and J ends were trimmed by 3 bases and 6 bases, with 6 bases remaining between them. The germline CDR1 and CDR2 sequences are MNHEY and SMNVEV (reference sequence). The CDR3 reads CASSLGPEQYF. In DNA, the CDR3 is TGTGCCAGCAGTTTGGGGCCCGAGCAGTACTTC.

This rearrangement joins TRBV5-1 to TRBJ1-3, with 9 bases fitting TRBD1. The J segment lost 1 base and the V segment lost 4 bases, leaving 6 bases of the junction unmatched. Germline V CDR1 and CDR2: SGHRS, YFSETQ. CDR3 size: 16 residues. This CDR3 is CASSGDRDGSGNTIYF. CDR3 DNA: TGCGCCAGCAGCGGGGACAGGGACGGTTCTGGAAACACCATATATTTT.

The chain joins TRBV4-1 to TRBJ1-4; D not certain. CDR1 and CDR2 (germline): MGHRA, YSYEKL. With 0 bases removed from V and 3 bases from J, the gap between germline ends came to 8 bases. The CDR3 loop spans 15 amino acids. CDR3 loop: CASSQDRQANEKLFF. The CDR3 DNA reads TGCGCCAGCAGCCAAGATAGACAAGCTAATGAAAAACTGTTTTTT.

This clone came up a few times. The chain recombines TRBV19 with TRBJ1-1; TRBD1 agrees at 7 bases. After removal of 6 bases from V and 1 base from J, the junction contained 11 bases not matched to a gene. The CDR3 has 16 amino acids. Germline CDR1 LNHDA, CDR2 SQIVND (reference sequence). CDR3 loop: CASRASRGSGNTEAFF. CDR3 bases: TGTGCCAGTAGGGCCAGCAGGGGGAGCGGGAACACTGAAGCTTTCTTT.

J is TRBJ2-1 and V is TRBV28, with 13 nucleotides matching TRBD2. Germline CDR1 reads MDHEN; CDR2 reads SYDVKM. The CDR3 loop spans 16 amino acids. J lost 4 bases, V lost 6 bases, and 6 bases had no gene match. The chain's CDR3 is CASRTGTSGEYNEQFF. CDR3 bases: TGTGCCAGCAGAACCGGGACTAGCGGGGAGTACAATGAGCAGTTCTTC.

The chain has TRBV10-1 and TRBJ2-3; D perhaps matches TRBD2 (5 bases). The germline V gene encodes CDR1 WNHNN and CDR2 SYGVQD (reference sequence). V lost 2 bases and J 5 bases, leaving 8 bases between the germline ends. This CDR3 region has 13 residues. Here the CDR3 reads CASSEARGDTQYF. The CDR3 nucleotides read TGCGCCAGCAGTGAGGCCCGGGGAGATACGCAGTATTTT.

The gene calls are TRBV5-4 and TRBJ1-6, with 10 bases identical to TRBD1. There are 15 residues in the CDR3. V shed 5 bases, J shed 8 bases, and the junction held 7 bases outside the gene matches. CDR1 and CDR2 (germline): SGHNT, YYREEE (reference sequence). In DNA, the CDR3 is TGTGCCAGCAGTTCCGGGGACAGGGGCTATTCACCCCTCCACTTT. Its protein is CASSSGDRGYSPLHF. The full variable domain, with the rest looked up from reference TRBV5-4 and TRBJ1-6, is ETGVTQSPTHLIKTRGQQVTLRCSSQSGHNTVSWYQQALGQGPQFIFQYYREEENGRGNFPPRFSGLQFPNYSSELNVNALELDDSALYLCASSSGDRGYSPLHFGNGTRLTVT.

This rearrangement joins TRBV15 to TRBJ2-5; 7 bases are shared with TRBD1. The germline V gene has CDR1 LNHNV and CDR2 YYDKDF (reference sequence). The CDR3 is 14 residues long. V was clipped by 4 bases and J by 1 base; unmatched bases: 3. The DNA of the CDR3 is TGTGCCACCAGCACTGACAGGGTCCAAGAGACCCAGTACTTC. Translating it yields CATSTDRVQETQYF.

CDR3 loop: CASSLGGGGGQETQYF. CDR3 nucleotide sequence: TGTGCCAGCAGCTTAGGGGGGGGAGGAGGCCAAGAGACCCAGTACTTC. The chain has TRBV7-9 and TRBJ2-5; the match to TRBD2 covers 7 bases. Trimming took 1 base from V and 1 from J; bases not matched to a gene: 6. In germline, CDR1 is SEHNR, CDR2 FQNEAQ (reference sequence). CDR3 length: 16 residues.